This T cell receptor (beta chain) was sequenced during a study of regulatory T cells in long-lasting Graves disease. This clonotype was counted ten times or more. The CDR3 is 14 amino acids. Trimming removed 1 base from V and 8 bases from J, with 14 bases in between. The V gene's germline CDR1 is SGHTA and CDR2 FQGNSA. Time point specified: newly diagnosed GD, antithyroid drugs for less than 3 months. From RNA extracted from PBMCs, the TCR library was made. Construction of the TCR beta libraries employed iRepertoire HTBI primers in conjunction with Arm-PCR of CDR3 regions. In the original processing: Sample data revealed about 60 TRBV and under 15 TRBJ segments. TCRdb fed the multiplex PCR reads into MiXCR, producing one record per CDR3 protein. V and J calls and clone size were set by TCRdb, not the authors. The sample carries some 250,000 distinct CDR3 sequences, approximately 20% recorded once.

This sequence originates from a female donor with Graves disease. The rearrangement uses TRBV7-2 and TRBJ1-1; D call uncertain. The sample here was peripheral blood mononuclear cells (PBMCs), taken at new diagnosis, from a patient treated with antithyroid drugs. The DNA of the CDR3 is TGTGCCAGCAGCTTAGATATTGTCCGATCCGAAGCTTTCTTT. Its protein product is CASSLDIVRSEAFF.